A single sample gave rise to the 14 T cell receptor beta chains below, sequenced in a study of T cell responses to AZD1222 COVID-19 vaccine. The repertoire was sequenced with immunoSEQ multiplex PCR; TCRdb's copy has only in-frame clones and lacks some. The repertoire holds 200,000 or so clones, with approximately 94% as singletons. The sample consisted of peripheral blood, taken 28 days after the second AZD1222 dose. These TCRs come from an adult who received the AZD1222 COVID-19 vaccine.

The chain carries TRBV19 and TRBJ2-7; TRBD2 matches at 9 bases. Trimming cost V 0 bases and J 2 bases; bases outside gene matches: 5. From germline, CDR1 is LNHDA and CDR2 SQIVND (reference sequence). This CDR3 region has 16 residues. DNA of the CDR3: TGTGCCAGTAGTATAGACGCCCTAGCGGGGACCTACGAGCAGTACTTC. This gives the protein CASSIDALAGTYEQYF.

The V call is TRBV7-9, the J call TRBJ1-1, with no clear D. The V end was cut by 8 bases, the J end by 2 bases, with 15 bases between. The CDR3 is 14 residues long. CDR1 SEHNR and CDR2 FQNEAQ come from the germline V gene (reference sequence). This CDR3 is CASLIGGLNTEAFF. The DNA of the CDR3 is TGTGCCAGCCTGATCGGCGGCCTAAACACTGAAGCTTTCTTT.

This rearrangement joins TRBV12-3 or TRBV12-4 to TRBJ2-1; D is unresolved. The CDR3 consists of 11 residues. Trimming took off 3 bases at V and 8 bases at J, with 5 bases between the two ends. CDR3 protein: CASSFLDEQFF. CDR3 bases: TGTGCCAGCAGTTTTCTCGATGAGCAGTTCTTC.

The chain recombines TRBV7-3 with TRBJ2-3, with TRBD2 matching 8 bases. Germline trimming cut 5 bases from V and 6 bases from J; bases unmatched to any gene: 10. The CDR3 runs 15 residues. The germline V gene encodes CDR1 SGHTA and CDR2 FQGTGA. The CDR3 spells CASSGSGTLRDTQYF. The CDR3 DNA reads TGTGCCAGCAGCGGTAGCGGGACACTGAGGGATACGCAGTATTTT.

The chain combines TRBV7-6 with TRBJ1-1, with TRBD1 matching 9 bases. Trimming at V came to 5 bases and at J to 0 bases, leaving 4 bases not matched to a gene. CDR3 size: 15 residues. The germline CDR1 and CDR2 sequences are SGHVS and FNYEAQ. The CDR3 loop is CASSGQGNLNTEAFF. The DNA for the CDR3 is TGTGCCAGCAGCGGACAGGGGAACCTGAACACTGAAGCTTTCTTT. The variable domain in full, completed from reference TRBV7-6 and TRBJ1-1, reads GAGVSQSPRYKVTKRGQDVALRCDPISGHVSLYWYRQALGQGPEFLTYFNYEAQQDKSGLPNDRFSAERPEGSISTLTIQRTEQRDSAMYRCASSGQGNLNTEAFFGQGTRLTVV.

The chain employs TRBV10-3 and TRBJ2-5, with D perhaps TRBD1 (6 bases). From germline, CDR1 is ENHRY and CDR2 SYGVKD. This CDR3 spans 15 amino acids. Trimming cost V 2 bases and J 2 bases, with 12 bases left between them. Here the CDR3 DNA reads TGTGCCATCAGTGAGCCAGAAAGGGGGCAAGAGACCCAGTACTTC. Its translation: CAISEPERGQETQYF.

The chain combines TRBV27 with TRBJ2-7, with 9 bases matching TRBD1. Germline V gene lookup returns CDR1 MNHEY and CDR2 SMNVEV (reference sequence). The CDR3 contains 16 residues. Trimming cost V 1 base and J 6 bases; bases outside gene matches: 10. CDR3 amino acids: CASSLLLTGGPGEQYF. DNA for the CDR3: TGTGCCAGCAGTTTATTATTAACAGGGGGCCCCGGCGAGCAGTACTTC.

This sequence joins TRBV4-3 and TRBJ1-2, with D tentatively TRBD1 (5 bases). The V end was cut by 0 bases, the J end by 4 bases, with 15 bases between. This CDR3 has 16 residues. Germline V gives CDR1 LGHNA, CDR2 YSLEER. The CDR3 region is CASSQDVYQGAYGYTF. In DNA form, the CDR3 reads TGCGCCAGCAGCCAAGATGTTTACCAGGGAGCCTATGGCTACACCTTC.

The rearrangement links TRBV5-1 to TRBJ2-5; 12 nucleotides align to TRBD2. Germline lookup yields CDR1 SGHRS and CDR2 YFSETQ. CDR3 length: 14 residues. The V segment lost 4 bases and the J segment 14 bases; nucleotides outside the gene matches: 12. This CDR3 reads CASSIPSGGAPPYF. The CDR3 DNA sequence: TGCGCCAGCAGCATCCCTAGCGGGGGGGCCCCCCCCTACTTC.

The chain recombines TRBV2 with TRBJ2-1, with a possible D match to TRBD1 (6 bases). With 6 bases removed from V and 2 bases from J, the gap between germline ends came to 14 bases. Germline V gene data show CDR1 as SNHLY and CDR2 as FYNNEI. This CDR3 has 15 amino acids. CDR3 nucleotide sequence: TGTGCCAGCAGAGAACCGGGACATCCCTACAATGAGCAGTTCTTC. Translation: CASREPGHPYNEQFF. Looking up the rest from reference TRBV2 and TRBJ2-1 gives the full variable domain: EPEVTQTPSHQVTQMGQEVILRCVPISNHLYFYWYRQILGQKVEFLVSFYNNEISEKSEIFDDQFSVERPDGSNFTLKIRSTKLEDSAMYFCASREPGHPYNEQFFGPGTRLTVL.

In its sample, this clone was seen once. The chain combines TRBV10-3 with TRBJ2-6, with 7 bases aligning to TRBD1. J was trimmed by 0 bases and V by 7 bases; bases with no gene match: 9. Looked up from germline, CDR1 is ENHRY and CDR2 is SYGVKD. This CDR3 has 17 residues. CDR3 bases: TGTGCCATCAACCCGACAGGGAAGCCCTCTGGGGCCAACGTCCTGACTTTC. This translates into CAINPTGKPSGANVLTF.

The chain combines TRBV12-3 or TRBV12-4 with TRBJ1-1; TRBD1 is a possible D gene (6 bases). CDR3 length equals 13 residues. The V end was cut by 5 bases, the J end by 5 bases, with 12 bases between. CDR3 DNA: TGTGCCAGCAGTCACACGACAGGAACTGAAGCTTTCTTT. Its translation: CASSHTTGTEAFF.

The V gene is TRBV30, the J gene TRBJ1-5; D uncertain. V dropped 0 bases and J dropped 4 bases, with 7 bases sitting between them. The CDR3 contains 13 residues. Germline CDR1 and CDR2: GTSNPN and SVGIG (reference sequence). CDR3 sequence: CAWSVAQNQPQHF. In DNA, the CDR3 is TGTGCCTGGAGTGTAGCCCAGAATCAGCCCCAGCATTTT.

This chain uses TRBV19 with TRBJ1-5; D unresolved. CDR3 length: 14 residues. Trimming took off 1 base at V and 4 bases at J, with 8 bases between the two ends. The germline gives CDR1 LNHDA, CDR2 SQIVND (reference sequence). The DNA for the CDR3 is TGTGCCAGTAGTATAGTTTTGGGAAATCAGCCCCAGCATTTT. Amino acid sequence: CASSIVLGNQPQHF. The whole variable domain, remainder taken from reference TRBV19 and TRBJ1-5, is DGGITQSPKYLFRKEGQNVTLSCEQNLNHDAMYWYRQDPGQGLRLIYYSQIVNDFQKGDIAEGYSVSREKKESFPLTVTSAQKNPTAFYLCASSIVLGNQPQHFGDGTRLSIL.